This T cell receptor (beta chain) was captured in a study of blood T cells in healthy people across ages (dated by TCRdb to the mid-2010s). At the level of the whole study: Template switching captured roughly one uniquely barcoded TCR beta cDNA molecule per two T cells in model experiments. The study measured age-related changes in TCR beta repertoire diversity using deep sequencing normalized with unique cDNA molecular identifiers. The donors were divided into four age groups: young (average approximately 15 years), middle-aged (approximately 39), aged (about 62) and long-lived (nearly 85). To avoid experimental bias, donors of different ages were spread randomly across the sequencing lanes. For two donors (one aged 18 to 30 and one aged 80 or older), the study analyzed two additional independent replicas of 1 million unique cDNA reads from the same blood draw. Study-level results and caveats: Since profiling was done on bulk unsorted PBMCs, naive and antigen-experienced compartments could not be conclusively compared. A strong correlation was found between observed TCR beta diversity and the percentage of naive T cells measured by flow cytometry. Estimates of total diversity based on one million sequenced T cells were regarded as lower bounds and as underestimates. Compared with the aged group, more naive CD4+ T cells, fewer expanded clones and increased TCR diversity were shown by the long-lived group, suggesting age selection. Because the CMV infection status of the donors was unknown, age-related changes in expanded clonotypes may potentially have been confounded. Observed TCR beta diversity per million T cells fell roughly linearly with age, and a significant reduction was already apparent by age roughly 40.

Its CDR3 holds 14 amino acids, cysteine through phenylalanine. Only the CDR3 DNA stays, 42 bases, in frame from base 1. V and J lose 3 bases and 1 base, and a span of 8 bases separates them. Turning to this clonotype: Its antigen is unknown. No much larger clone is present one base from it, and per-base qualities are unavailable.

The library relied on 5' RACE. The listed sequencing device is Illumina HiSeq 2500. A second roughly 6 to 11 cycle PCR used a sample-barcoded 5' primer and a J-beta primer mix. A template-switch 5' adaptor carrying 12 random nucleotides introduced a unique molecular identifier onto each TCR beta cDNA molecule. Each sample yielded at least 2.5 million CDR3-containing paired-end reads. All of the RNA was converted into first-strand cDNA using the Mint cDNA synthesis kit, with a TRBC-specific oligonucleotide serving as the primer. All cDNA was treated with uracil-DNA glycosylase and then went through a first 18-cycle PCR with the universal primers M1SS and BC2_uni_R. The original methods were these. Normalization of each sample was performed by random selection of 1 million high-quality reads, each carrying a distinct molecular identifier. Reads sharing molecular identifiers were discarded rather than binned into consensus sequences. MiTCR, with a Q25 quality threshold and the strictest error-elimination algorithm, was used for CDR3 identification, clonotype clustering and error correction. Lower-bound total TCR beta diversity was estimated with a nonparametric unseen species model using Euler transformation. The raw public reads went through TCRdb reprocessing: fastp at Q25, MiXCR clone calling, in-frame beta chains kept. Records with the same CDR3 protein are collapsed into one entry carrying the most frequent genes and DNA. TCRdb assigned the V and J calls; the authors' analysis was not used. The sample data list over 700,000 distinct CDR3 sequences, and about 55% of these were observed just once. Of the sample, roughly 37% is held by the ten largest clones.

Donors were a few dozen systemically healthy Caucasian individuals from Russia aged roughly 6 to 95 years. Each donor gave approximately 9.4 milliliters of peripheral blood, drawn into EDTA-treated Vacutainer tubes. PBMCs were isolated by Ficoll-Paque density-gradient centrifugation, with at least 7 million obtained per sample. Trizol reagent was used to extract total RNA from the PBMCs, yielding at least 6 micrograms per sample. Naive CD45RAhigh/CD27high T cell percentages were measured by flow cytometry on a PBMC aliquot from every donor. The origin of this receptor is an elderly man in good health. Recombination connected TRBV12-3 or TRBV12-4 to TRBJ2-3; the D call could be TRBD1 or TRBD2, with each sharing 5 bases. Material for sequencing was blood. The CDR3 here reads CASSLGEGTDTQYF. The DNA is TGTGCCAGCAGTTTGGGGGAAGGCACAGATACGCAGTATTTT.